This T cell receptor beta chain was identified in a study of human T cells and chemical hapten exposure. There are 14 residues in the CDR3. CDR1 and CDR2 from the germline V gene are SGHTA and FQGNSA. Deletions cut 0 bases from V and 0 bases from J, with 2 bases between. The sample's time point: patch test 2, 6 weeks after DPC sensitization. The treatment here: therapeutic diphenylcyclopropenone sensitization with weekly scalp DPC. The study used a library that attached unique molecular identifiers to individual cDNA molecules. TCRdb redid the calling of the RACE reads with MiXCR, one entry per CDR3 protein. The sample carries over 85,000 distinct CDR3 sequences, approximately 9.3% recorded once.

This receptor was obtained from a woman in her thirties or forties with alopecia areata. Some clones in this sample may be carry-over from other donors' samples. This chain uses TRBV7-2 with TRBJ2-2; D uncertain. The sequenced sample was whole blood, obtained in connection with sensitization to the hapten diphenylcyclopropenone (DPC). CDR3 coding DNA: TGTGCCAGCAGCTTAGCGGCGAACACCGGGGAGCTGTTTTTT. Its translation: CASSLAANTGELFF.